The 17 T cell receptor beta chains given below trace back to one sample, sequenced in a study of blood T cell repertoires in COVID-19. Only in-frame clones appear in the TCRdb table, and some are missing; sequencing was by immunoSEQ multiplex PCR. The sample contains 310,000 or so clones, approximately 90% of which appear only once. Input material: peripheral blood. The receptors stem from a woman between 50 and 59 years old with active or convalescent COVID-19.

The chain links TRBV15 to TRBJ1-1, with 8 positions matching TRBD1. Trimming removed 2 bases from V and 0 bases from J; junction bases left unmatched: 2. Looked up from germline, CDR1 is LNHNV and CDR2 is YYDKDF (reference sequence). This CDR3 region has 15 residues. The CDR3 sequence is CATSRPDRVNTEAFF. The CDR3 DNA reads as TGTGCCACCAGCAGACCGGACAGGGTGAACACTGAAGCTTTCTTT.

This clone was detected only once. The chain combines TRBV4-2 with TRBJ2-3, with D uncertain. CDR3 length: 14 residues. Germline assignment: CDR1 LGHNA and CDR2 YNFKEQ. The germline V and J ends were trimmed by 6 bases and 0 bases, with 10 bases remaining between them. The CDR3, as DNA: TGTGCCAGCAGATCAGGAATAAGCACAGATACGCAGTATTTT. It specifies CASRSGISTDTQYF.

The chain joins TRBV3-1 (or the pseudogene TRBV3-2) to TRBJ2-5; the D gene is possibly TRBD1 (6 bases). This CDR3 has 17 amino acids. CDR1 LGHDT and CDR2 YNNKEL come from the germline V gene (reference sequence). V dropped 5 bases and J dropped 5 bases, with 24 bases sitting between them. The CDR3 bases are TGTGCCAGCAGCAAAGGGCCGGACAAGGGGGAGTGGGAGACCCAGTACTTC. Its translation is CASSKGPDKGEWETQYF.

V is TRBV9 and J is TRBJ1-1, with 7 positions matching TRBD1. V gave up 4 bases and J gave up 5 bases; unmatched junction bases: 17. The CDR3 sequence is 17 residues long. Per germline, CDR1 SGDLS and CDR2 YYNGEE. The DNA of the CDR3 is TGTGCCAGCAGCACCCCCCGACAGGGAGGACGTGGGACTGAAGCTTTCTTT. Its translation: CASSTPRQGGRGTEAFF.

This clone was detected once. This sample also contains other DNA sequences that code for the same CDR3. This chain connects TRBV12-3 or TRBV12-4 to TRBJ1-1; D possibly corresponds to TRBD1 (6 bases). Trimming took off 6 bases at V and 1 base at J, with 9 bases between the two ends. The CDR3 loop spans 13 amino acids. This CDR3 is CASRSQGNTEAFF. The CDR3 DNA follows: TGTGCCAGCAGGTCACAGGGGAACACTGAAGCTTTCTTT.

On this clone: This sample includes further DNA sequences coding for the same CDR3. The gene calls are TRBV7-9 and TRBJ2-2; TRBD2 might be the D (6 bases). Germline loops: CDR1 SEHNR, CDR2 FQNEAQ (reference sequence). CDR3 length equals 14 residues. The ends were cut back, 5 bases at V and 3 bases at J, with 10 bases in the middle. CDR3 nucleotides: TGTGCCAGCAGCCGCGGGACCGACACCGGGGAGCTGTTTTTT. It is translated as CASSRGTDTGELFF.

This clone was counted once. The rearrangement uses TRBV19 and TRBJ2-1; no definite D call. The V and J ends lost 3 bases and 2 bases respectively, with 8 bases between them. Germline V gives CDR1 LNHDA, CDR2 SQIVND (reference sequence). The length of the CDR3 is 14 residues. The DNA of the CDR3 is TGTGCCAGTAGTATTGCTAATACCTACAATGAGCAGTTCTTC. This codes for CASSIANTYNEQFF.

This clone was picked up one time. V usage is TRBV28 and J usage is TRBJ2-3, with TRBD2 matching over 11 bases. The germline CDR1 and CDR2 sequences are MDHEN and SYDVKM. This CDR3 spans 13 amino acids. The trim removed 8 bases at V and 5 bases at J, leaving 3 bases unmatched. CDR3 sequence (DNA): TGTGCCAGCTTAACTAGCGGGGGAGATACGCAGTATTTT. Translated, it gives CASLTSGGDTQYF.

Points on this clone: This sample includes further DNA sequences coding for the same CDR3. The CDR3 nucleotides read TGTGCCAGCTCACCGCTAGACAGGGACACTGAAGCTTTCTTT. It yields the protein CASSPLDRDTEAFF. The V gene is TRBV18, the J gene TRBJ1-1; 7 positions agree with TRBD1. V shed 3 bases and J 3 bases; nucleotides not matched to a gene: 4. This CDR3 has 14 amino acids. CDR1 and CDR2 from the germline V gene are KGHSH and LQKENI.

The V gene is TRBV7-3, the J gene TRBJ1-1, with 7 bases identical to TRBD1. Germline assignment: CDR1 SGHTA and CDR2 FQGTGA. Trimming removed 4 bases from V and 6 bases from J; junction bases left unmatched: 2. This CDR3 has 12 amino acids. The CDR3 protein is CASSSGGSEAFF. In nucleotides, the CDR3 is TGTGCCAGCAGCTCAGGGGGTTCTGAAGCTTTCTTT.

The gene calls are TRBV11-2 and TRBJ1-2; 7 positions match TRBD1. J was trimmed by 8 bases and V by 4 bases; bases with no gene match: 10. Germline V lookup: CDR1 SGHAT, CDR2 FQNNGV. The CDR3 has 14 amino acids. CDR3 residues: CASSSLDRVEGYTF. In nucleotides, the CDR3 is TGTGCCAGCAGCTCCCTCGACAGGGTTGAAGGCTACACCTTC.

The sample holds a few counts of this clone. The chain combines TRBV19 with TRBJ2-7, with D possibly being TRBD2 (5 bases). The length of the CDR3 is 14 residues. CDR1 and CDR2 (germline): LNHDA, SQIVND (reference sequence). V lost 5 bases, J lost 13 bases, and 24 bases lay in between. The CDR3 DNA reads TGTGCCAGTAGTCTAAACGGCGGGCGAGGGAAAGTTTACTTC. Translation gives CASSLNGGRGKVYF.

CDR3 loop: CASSPLRTGMGSGAYGYTF. Here the CDR3 DNA reads TGTGCCAGCAGTCCTTTAAGGACAGGGATGGGATCAGGCGCCTATGGCTACACCTTC. The gene calls are TRBV27 and TRBJ1-2; 8 bases match TRBD1. The CDR3 covers 19 residues. V lost 5 bases to trimming and J lost 4 bases; unmatched junction nucleotides: 21. CDR1 is MNHEY and CDR2 is SMNVEV in the germline V gene (reference sequence).

This chain joins TRBV27 and TRBJ1-5; 9 bases are a match to TRBD1. Germline V CDR1 and CDR2: MNHEY, SMNVEV (reference sequence). The CDR3 has 16 residues. V dropped 5 bases and J dropped 4; count of bases not matched to a gene: 9. The CDR3 nucleotides are TGTGCCAGCAGTCCTTGGGTGGGGACAGGGAATCAGCCCCAGCATTTT. Amino acid sequence: CASSPWVGTGNQPQHF.

CDR3 residues: CASSAGTRPGEKLFF. CDR3 nucleotide sequence: TGTGCCAGCAGCGCCGGGACTCGGCCGGGTGAAAAACTGTTTTTT. The chain recombines TRBV7-9 with TRBJ1-4; D possibly corresponds to TRBD1 (5 bases). CDR3 length: 15 amino acids. The V gene's germline CDR1 is SEHNR and CDR2 FQNEAQ (reference sequence). The germline V and J ends were trimmed by 5 bases and 7 bases, with 17 bases remaining between them.

The V call is TRBV27, the J call TRBJ2-7; 7 bases fit TRBD2. The germline V gene encodes CDR1 MNHEY and CDR2 SMNVEV (reference sequence). The CDR3 loop spans 11 amino acids. The V segment lost 8 bases and the J segment 3 bases; nucleotides outside the gene matches: 1. The CDR3 here is CASGGGYEQYF. CDR3 DNA sequence: TGTGCCAGCGGGGGGGGCTACGAGCAGTACTTC.

This chain links TRBV5-1 with TRBJ2-1; tentatively, D is TRBD1 (5 bases). V shed 0 bases and J shed 10 bases, with 17 bases lying between them. The CDR3 is 15 residues long. CDR1 SGHRS and CDR2 YFSETQ come from the germline V gene. CDR3 nucleotides: TGCGCCAGCAGCTTGGACAGGAGTAGATTGTTGGAGCAGTTCTTC. Translation gives CASSLDRSRLLEQFF.